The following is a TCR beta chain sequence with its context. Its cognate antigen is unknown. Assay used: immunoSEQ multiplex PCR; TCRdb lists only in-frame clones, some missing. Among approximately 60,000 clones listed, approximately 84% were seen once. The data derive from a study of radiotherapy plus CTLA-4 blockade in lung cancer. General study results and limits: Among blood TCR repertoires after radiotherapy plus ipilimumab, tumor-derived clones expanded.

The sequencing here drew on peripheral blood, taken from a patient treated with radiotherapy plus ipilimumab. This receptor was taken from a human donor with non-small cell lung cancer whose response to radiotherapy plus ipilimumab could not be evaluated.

CDR3 DNA sequence: TGTGCCAGTAGTACCCTCGGTCAGCGTAGTGAAAAACTGTTTTTT. Amino acid sequence: CASSTLGQRSEKLFF. The V gene is TRBV19, the J gene TRBJ1-4; no reliable D call. Per the germline V gene, CDR1 is LNHDA and CDR2 is SQIVND (reference sequence). Trimming pared 4 bases from V and 7 bases from J, leaving 16 bases between. The CDR3 has 15 amino acids.